This TCR beta chain was documented in a study of early T cells in non-severe SARS-CoV-2 infection. Study-level information: Unsorted whole-blood RNA was sequenced in bulk, leaving chains unpaired.

Unique molecular identifier tags were affixed to discrete cDNA molecules. TCRdb processed the 5' RACE reads anew with MiXCR; each CDR3 protein has one entry. The table has about 58,000 distinct CDR3 sequences, more than 9.5% seen once. Study results and caveats: There was a bias toward anti-spike CD8 responses in VDJdb matching, which missed private and CD4 specificities.

The CDR3 consists of 10 residues. Trimming took off 2 bases at V and 12 bases at J, with 11 bases between the two ends. Germline-derived CDR1 and CDR2 are SQVTM and ANQGSEA. As concerns this clonotype: Its target is not known.

Sample: whole blood. This receptor was obtained from an adult who was a healthcare worker with PCR-confirmed SARS-CoV-2 infection or an uninfected control (not recorded which). The chain has TRBV29-1 and TRBJ2-7; no reliable D call. The CDR3 DNA reads as TGCAGCGTTGAAAACAGCCGTACGTACTTC. Translating it yields CSVENSRTYF.